This T cell receptor beta chain is drawn from a study of blood T cell repertoires in COVID-19. The CDR3 runs to 13 residues. Germline V gives CDR1 SGHRS, CDR2 YFSETQ. V dropped 4 bases and J dropped 8 bases, with 16 bases sitting between them. This clone is a singleton in its sample. TCRdb keeps only in-frame clones here, not all; method: immunoSEQ multiplex PCR. The profile shows over 250,000 clones, around 90% of them singletons. Source material: PBMCs or T cells enriched from blood (not recorded which). V gene TRBV5-1 combines with J gene TRBJ2-7; D is unresolved. This receptor was taken from a woman aged 30 to 39 who had recovered from COVID-19. The CDR3 DNA reads TGCGCCAGCAGCGAGCAGCGCCCTACAAAGCAGTACTTC. Translating it yields CASSEQRPTKQYF. The entire variable domain, with the rest obtained from reference TRBV5-1 and TRBJ2-7, is as follows: KAGVTQTPRYLIKTRGQQVTLSCSPISGHRSVSWYQQTPGQGLQFLFEYFSETQRNKGNFPGRFSGRQFSNSRSEMNVSTLELGDSALYLCASSEQRPTKQYFGPGTRLTVT.